Sequencing of this T cell receptor (beta chain) was carried out in a study of human T cells and chemical hapten exposure. Each CDR3 protein is one row after TCRdb ran MiXCR on the RACE reads. The repertoire holds under 450,000 distinct CDR3 sequences, approximately 5% seen once, with under 2.5% in the top ten. Time point described: patch test 1, 2 weeks after DPC sensitization. Treatment denoted: therapeutic diphenylcyclopropenone sensitization with weekly scalp DPC. This clonotype was detected many times. From germline, CDR1 is SNHLY and CDR2 FYNNEI. The V gene end was trimmed by 11 bases and the J gene end by 3 bases; junction bases not matched to a gene: 10. CDR3 size: 14 residues.

This receptor was identified in a woman aged 45 to 65 with alopecia areata. Some clones in this sample may be carry-over from other donors' samples. The sequencing used whole blood, collected in connection with sensitization to the hapten diphenylcyclopropenone (DPC). The J gene is TRBJ2-3, the V gene TRBV2; 8 bases line up with TRBD1. The CDR3 region has the DNA TGTGCCGATAAATGGACAGGGACTACAGATACGCAGTATTTT. It specifies CADKWTGTTDTQYF.